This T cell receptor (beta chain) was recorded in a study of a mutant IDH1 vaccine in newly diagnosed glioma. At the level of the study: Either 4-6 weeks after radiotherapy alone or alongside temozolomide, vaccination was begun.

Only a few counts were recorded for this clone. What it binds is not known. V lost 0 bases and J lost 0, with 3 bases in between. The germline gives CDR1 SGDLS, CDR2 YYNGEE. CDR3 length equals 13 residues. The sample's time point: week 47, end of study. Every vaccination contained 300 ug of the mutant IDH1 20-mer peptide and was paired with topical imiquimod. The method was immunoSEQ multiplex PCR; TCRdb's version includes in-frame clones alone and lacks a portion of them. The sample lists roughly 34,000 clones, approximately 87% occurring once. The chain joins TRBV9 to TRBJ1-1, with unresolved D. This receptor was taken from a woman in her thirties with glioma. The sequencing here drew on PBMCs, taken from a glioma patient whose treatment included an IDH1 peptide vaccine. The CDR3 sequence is CASSVDVNTEAFF. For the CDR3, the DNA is TGTGCCAGCAGCGTAGACGTGAACACTGAAGCTTTCTTT.